This T cell receptor beta chain emerged from a study of T cells and Merkel cell carcinoma outcomes. This CDR3 has 13 residues. Germline CDR1 SSHAT, CDR2 FNYEAQ (reference sequence). Notes on this clone: One end of the junction varies from germline; a read error may be responsible.

Measured with immunoSEQ multiplex PCR; TCRdb has only the in-frame clones, and not every one. The table lists over 15,000 clones, roughly 79% of them singletons. Sequencing input: tumor tissue from Merkel cell carcinoma. The chain links TRBV7-7 to TRBJ2-5, with D unclear. The TCR comes from a human donor with Merkel cell carcinoma. The CDR3 DNA sequence: TGTGCTAGCAGCTTAGGTGGGCGGGAGACCCAGTACTTC. Amino acid sequence: CASSLGGRETQYF. Combining the CDR3 with reference TRBV7-7 and TRBJ2-5 gives the whole variable domain GAGVSQSPRYKVTKRGQDVTLRCDPISSHATLYWYQQALGQGPEFLTYFNYEAQPDKSGLPSDRFSAERPEGSISTLTIQRTEQRDSAMYRCASSLGGRETQYFGPGTRLLVL.